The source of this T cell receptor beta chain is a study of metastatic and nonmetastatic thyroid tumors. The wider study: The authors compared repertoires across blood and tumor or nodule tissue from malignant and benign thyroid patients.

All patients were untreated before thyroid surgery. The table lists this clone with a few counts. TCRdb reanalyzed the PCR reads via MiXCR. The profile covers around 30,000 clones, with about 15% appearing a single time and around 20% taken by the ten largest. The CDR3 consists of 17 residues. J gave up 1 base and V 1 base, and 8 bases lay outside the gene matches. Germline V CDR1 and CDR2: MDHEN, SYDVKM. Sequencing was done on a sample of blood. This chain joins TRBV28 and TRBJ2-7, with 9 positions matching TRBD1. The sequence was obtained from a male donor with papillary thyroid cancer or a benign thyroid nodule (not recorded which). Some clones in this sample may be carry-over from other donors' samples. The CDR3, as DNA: TGTGCCAGCAGTTTATCGATAACAGGGGGCCAGTCCTACGAGCAGTACTTC. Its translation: CASSLSITGGQSYEQYF.